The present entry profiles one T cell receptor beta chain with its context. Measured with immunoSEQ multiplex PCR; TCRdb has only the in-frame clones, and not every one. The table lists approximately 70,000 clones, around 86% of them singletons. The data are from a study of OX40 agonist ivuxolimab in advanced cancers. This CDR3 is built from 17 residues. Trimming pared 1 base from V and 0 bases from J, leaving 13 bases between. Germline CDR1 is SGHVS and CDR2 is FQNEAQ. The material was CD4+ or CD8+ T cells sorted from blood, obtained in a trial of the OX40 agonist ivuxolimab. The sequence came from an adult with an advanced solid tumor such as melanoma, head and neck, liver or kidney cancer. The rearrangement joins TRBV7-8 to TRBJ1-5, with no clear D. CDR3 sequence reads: CASSLGEGSYSNQPQHF. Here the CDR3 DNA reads TGTGCCAGCAGCTTAGGTGAAGGGTCTTATAGCAATCAGCCCCAGCATTTT.